This T cell receptor beta chain was captured in a study of blood T cell repertoires in COVID-19. About the study: Acute and convalescent COVID-19 specimens originated in the United States, Italy and Spain. T cells, B-cell-depleted T cells, or PBMCs provided the cDNA or gDNA that served as material.

The germline gives CDR1 SGHTA, CDR2 FQGNSA. V gave up 6 bases and J gave up 2 bases, with 15 bases separating them. There are 15 residues in the CDR3. TCRdb keeps only in-frame clones here, not all; method: immunoSEQ multiplex PCR. The data hold tens of thousands of clones, with approximately 86% observed a single time. The sequence came from a man aged 50 to 59 with active COVID-19. Sequencing was performed on peripheral blood. The chain combines TRBV7-2 with TRBJ2-3; D is possibly TRBD2 (5 bases). This CDR3 reads CASSSFGLLTDTQYF. CDR3 sequence (DNA): TGTGCCAGCAGTTCCTTCGGACTTCTCACAGATACGCAGTATTTT.